The 3 T cell receptor beta chains presented below share a single source sample, sequenced in a study of control samples from healthy donors and cancer patients. Sequencing used immunoSEQ multiplex PCR; TCRdb keeps in-frame clones, though not all of them. This table has about 95,000 clones, just under 85% appearing once. Sample: blood. Receptor source: a man in his thirties or forties in good health.

The chain has TRBV5-1 and TRBJ2-7; no clear D gene. CDR3 length equals 14 residues. V lost 0 bases and J lost 5, with 12 bases in between. In germline, CDR1 is SGHRS, CDR2 YFSETQ. In DNA, the CDR3 is TGCGCCAGCAGCTTGGCCCAAGGGATCCACGAGCAGTACTTC. Translated, it gives CASSLAQGIHEQYF.

J is TRBJ1-4 and V is TRBV27; 7 bases match TRBD1. CDR3 size: 17 residues. The germline CDR1 and CDR2 sequences are MNHEY and SMNVEV (reference sequence). V lost 5 bases, J lost 2 bases, and 11 bases stayed unmatched. CDR3 region: CASSPRQGVYTNEKLFF. CDR3 in DNA: TGTGCCAGCAGTCCCCGACAGGGAGTTTACACTAATGAAAAACTGTTTTTT.

The V and J genes are TRBV7-9 and TRBJ2-2; the D gene is possibly TRBD1 (6 bases). Trimming cost V 3 bases and J 0 bases, with 11 bases left between them. Germline V gives CDR1 SEHNR, CDR2 FQNEAQ (reference sequence). The CDR3 runs to 16 residues. This chain's CDR3 is CASSLYGQTNTGELFF. The CDR3 region has the DNA TGTGCCAGCAGCTTGTACGGACAGACGAACACCGGGGAGCTGTTTTTT.